Shown below are 11 T cell receptor beta chains from a single sample sequenced in a study of cytomegalovirus exposure and HLA in healthy donors (dated by TCRdb to the late 2010s). Library preparation employed the immunoSEQ multiplex PCR assay. A mixture of 60 forward primers for TCR Vbeta segments and 13 reverse primers for TCR Jbeta segments was used in the multiplex PCR. In TCRdb, the immuneACCESS table is reduced to in-frame sequences with V and J assigned. These tables do not hold every clone; where another copy was compared, an unresolved V gene accounts for under half, and the others remain unexplained. This sample comprises about 160,000 clones, about 75% of them detected only once. The ten largest clones represent roughly 2% of the sample. The source material was PBMCs. These receptors all come from a female donor in good health and CMV-seronegative.

V gene TRBV5-1 combines with J gene TRBJ1-2; 8 bases agree with TRBD1. The trim removed 2 bases at V and 6 bases at J, leaving 3 bases unmatched. The CDR3 runs 13 residues. Germline V gene lookup returns CDR1 SGHRS and CDR2 YFSETQ. The CDR3 sequence is CASSFGQGDGYTF. The CDR3 DNA is TGCGCCAGCAGCTTCGGACAGGGAGATGGCTACACCTTC.

This rearrangement joins TRBV10-3 to TRBJ2-5; 10 nucleotides match TRBD2. Per the germline V gene, CDR1 is ENHRY and CDR2 is SYGVKD. The CDR3 spans 13 residues. The V and J ends lost 11 bases and 2 bases, in that order; junction bases with no gene match: 5. The DNA for the CDR3 is TGTGCCGTACGGACTAGCGGTCAAGAGACCCAGTACTTC. Its protein product is CAVRTSGQETQYF.

The chain joins TRBV2 to TRBJ2-7; D is undetermined. The CDR3 is 15 amino acids. V was shortened by 6 bases and J by 0 bases, with 15 bases between the two germline ends. Per the germline V gene, CDR1 is SNHLY and CDR2 is FYNNEI. CDR3 coding DNA: TGTGCCAGCAGCGAGGTGGGTCCTACCTCCTACGAGCAGTACTTC. It codes for CASSEVGPTSYEQYF.

The chain uses TRBV7-6 and TRBJ1-5; D remains ambiguous. Per the germline V gene, CDR1 is SGHVS and CDR2 is FNYEAQ. Trimming pared 0 bases from V and 4 bases from J, leaving 7 bases between. The CDR3 has 14 residues. The CDR3 bases are TGTGCCAGCAGCTTAGCGGCGGGTAATCAGCCCCAGCATTTT. As protein: CASSLAAGNQPQHF.

This sequence joins TRBV7-9 and TRBJ1-1; D remains ambiguous. CDR1 and CDR2 (germline): SEHNR, FQNEAQ (reference sequence). V shed 0 bases and J shed 3 bases, with 11 bases lying between them. This CDR3 has 15 residues. The CDR3 sequence is CASSLAVARDTEAFF. CDR3 sequence (DNA): TGTGCCAGCAGCTTAGCTGTTGCCCGGGACACTGAAGCTTTCTTT. Supplemented by reference TRBV7-9 and TRBJ1-1, the full variable domain reads DTGVSQNPRHKITKRGQNVTFRCDPISEHNRLYWYRQTLGQGPEFLTYFQNEAQLEKSRLLSDRFSAERPKGSFSTLEIQRTEQGDSAMYLCASSLAVARDTEAFFGQGTRLTVV.

About this clone: Other DNA sequences in the sample encode the same CDR3. The chain uses TRBV27 and TRBJ2-2, with D tentatively TRBD1 (5 bases). This CDR3 is built from 14 residues. V was shortened by 6 bases and J by 2 bases, with 10 bases between the two germline ends. Germline CDR1 reads MNHEY; CDR2 reads SMNVEV (reference sequence). CDR3 sequence: CASSRDRNTGELFF. DNA for the CDR3: TGTGCCAGCAGCCGCGACAGAAACACCGGGGAGCTGTTTTTT.

The rearrangement uses TRBV25-1 and TRBJ1-5; D is perhaps TRBD1 (6 bases). The germline gives CDR1 MGHDK, CDR2 SYGVNS. The CDR3 contains 14 residues. The V end was cut by 6 bases, the J end by 2 bases, with 11 bases between. The CDR3 sequence: CASRAGAGNQPQHF. For the CDR3, the DNA is TGTGCCAGCAGGGCAGGGGCCGGCAATCAGCCCCAGCATTTT.

The chain employs TRBV15 and TRBJ1-1; D unresolved. The CDR3 has 15 amino acids. Germline V gene lookup returns CDR1 LNHNV and CDR2 YYDKDF (reference sequence). With 3 bases removed from V and 5 bases from J, the gap between germline ends came to 16 bases. CDR3 DNA sequence: TGTGCCACCAGCAGGAGGAGTTTGGGGAGTACTGAAGCTTTCTTT. The encoded protein is CATSRRSLGSTEAFF.

This clone was seen only a few times. Additional DNA sequences in this sample encode the identical CDR3. J is TRBJ1-5 and V is TRBV18; perhaps TRBD1 as D (6 bases). Deletions cut 3 bases from V and 4 bases from J, with 7 bases between. The CDR3 consists of 13 residues. Germline CDR1 reads KGHSH; CDR2 reads LQKENI. The CDR3 reads CASSPDRNQPQHF. DNA for the CDR3: TGTGCCAGCTCACCGGACAGAAATCAGCCCCAGCATTTT. Variable domain in full (rest from reference TRBV18 and TRBJ1-5): NAGVMQNPRHLVRRRGQEARLRCSPMKGHSHVYWYRQLPEEGLKFMVYLQKENIIDESGMPKERFSAEFPKEGPSILRIQQVVRGDSAAYFCASSPDRNQPQHFGDGTRLSIL.

This chain joins TRBV6-6 and TRBJ1-5; the match to TRBD1 covers 9 bases. The J segment lost 7 bases and the V segment lost 7 bases, leaving 11 bases of the junction unmatched. The CDR3 is 15 residues long. Germline CDR1 is MNHNY and CDR2 is SVGAGI (reference sequence). The CDR3 sequence: CASKRDREGAQPQHF. The CDR3 coding sequence is TGTGCCAGCAAGCGGGACAGGGAAGGAGCCCAGCCCCAGCATTTT.

This rearrangement joins TRBV7-9 to TRBJ2-7; TRBD1 might be the D (5 bases). The CDR3 runs to 12 residues. Germline loops: CDR1 SEHNR, CDR2 FQNEAQ (reference sequence). Trimming pared 6 bases from V and 5 bases from J, leaving 11 bases between. The chain's CDR3 is CASSVRGDEQYF. In DNA, the CDR3 is TGTGCCAGCAGTGTAAGGGGTGACGAGCAGTACTTC.